This TCR beta chain was obtained from a study of identical twins (TCRdb year 2016). Describing the broader study: To test whether fetal clonotypes persist, the study used deep sequencing on TCR alpha and beta repertoires from monozygotic twins, unrelated adults of various ages, and cord blood. Replicate twin experiments were performed at different times using different library preparation protocols to rule out contamination.

Only healthy Caucasian donors were included. From the cysteine up to the phenylalanine, the CDR3 has a length of 15 residues. Only the CDR3 DNA is retained, 45 bases long and in frame from the first base. The germline V gene gives CDR1 as SGHVS and CDR2 as FQNEAQ. With regard to this clonotype: Its antigen is currently not known. No quality values exist for individual bases; no much larger clone is one base distant.

Results the study describes overall, beyond this receptor: In monozygotic twins, out-of-frame TCR alpha sharing was systematically underestimated by recombination models, although the models agreed with sharing between unrelated individuals. Excess twin sharing in beta out-of-frame sequences was weaker because fewer shared sequences lowered the signal-to-noise ratio. Fewer insertions were carried by abundant cord blood beta clonotypes, a similar but weaker trend appeared in young adult naive repertoires, and no such trend appeared in memory repertoires. Invariant T cells such as MAIT and iNKT could partly confound zero-insertion analyses, although diverse VJ usage argued against such confounding for most clonotypes. Because the same donors could not be followed over many years, conclusions were based on cross-sectional statistical analysis. Compared with coincidental sharing between unrelated individuals, out-of-frame TCR alpha sequences shared between twins had an excess of sequences with low generation probability.

Libraries were made using 5' RACE. The sequencing machine was an Illumina HiSeq 2000. Template switching introduced a universal primer binding site; the final cDNA contained a unique molecular identifier, enabling accurate counting of TCR cDNA molecules. First-strand cDNA for TCR alpha and beta chains was synthesized from specific primers in the conserved constant-segment region. To control for contamination, each cDNA library was double barcoded with a SMART-Mk sample barcode plus Illumina barcodes. TruSeq adapter sequences, together with Illumina sample barcodes, were added in two successive PCR steps. The Illumina HiSeq platform was used with custom primers to sequence TCR alpha and beta cDNA libraries. Per the original workflow: MiGEC was used to process raw reads and extract unique molecular identifiers, and MiXCR was used to find CDR3 positions. Recombination models were inferred per individual with the repgenHMM and IGoR tools using an EM algorithm. The tcR package in R was used for shared clonotype analysis, with sharing normalized by the product of cloneset sizes. To study raw recombination free of thymic and clonal selection effects, out-of-frame nonproductive sequences were analyzed. The public sequencing data were trimmed at Q25 with fastp and processed into clonotypes with MiXCR by TCRdb, which kept only in-frame beta chains. Every entry covers one CDR3 protein and lists the most common genes and DNA from its rows. TCRdb's processing, not the authors', yielded these V and J calls. Across this sample there are roughly 1,500,000 distinct CDR3 sequences, with 32% seen only once. About 0.27% of the sample is taken by the ten largest.

The chain is made from TRBV7-8 and TRBJ2-1; TRBD1 is possibly the D segment (6 matching bases). The DNA end is a closer match to TRBJ2-7, so the J assignment may be wrong. The sample taken for sequencing was cord blood. The clonotype originates from a newborn girl in good health. This receptor has the CDR3 CASSFDRPSYNEQYF. The bases read TGTGCCAGCAGCTTTGACAGGCCCTCCTACAATGAGCAGTACTTC.